The TCR beta chain described here comes from a study of a mutant IDH1 vaccine in newly diagnosed glioma. General study points: Seemingly, pseudoprogression had no relation to changes in the top peripheral T cell clonotypes.

The CDR3 contains 14 residues. V lost 5 bases, J lost 2 bases, and 6 bases stayed unmatched. The V gene's germline CDR1 is MNHNS and CDR2 SASEGT. The count of this clone is one. What it binds is not known. Stated time point: week 5, during vaccination. Every vaccination contained 300 ug of the mutant IDH1 20-mer peptide and was paired with topical imiquimod. Produced via immunoSEQ multiplex PCR; TCRdb's table is partial and in-frame only. The table has roughly 72,000 clones, over 75% seen once. The material was PBMCs, obtained from a glioma patient whose treatment included an IDH1 peptide vaccine. V is TRBV6-1 and J is TRBJ2-7; TRBD1 matches at 7 bases. This TCR derives from a woman aged 50 to 60 with glioma. The CDR3 DNA is TGTGCCAGCAGTTCGGCGACAGGGACCTACGAGCAGTACTTC. This sequence encodes CASSSATGTYEQYF.